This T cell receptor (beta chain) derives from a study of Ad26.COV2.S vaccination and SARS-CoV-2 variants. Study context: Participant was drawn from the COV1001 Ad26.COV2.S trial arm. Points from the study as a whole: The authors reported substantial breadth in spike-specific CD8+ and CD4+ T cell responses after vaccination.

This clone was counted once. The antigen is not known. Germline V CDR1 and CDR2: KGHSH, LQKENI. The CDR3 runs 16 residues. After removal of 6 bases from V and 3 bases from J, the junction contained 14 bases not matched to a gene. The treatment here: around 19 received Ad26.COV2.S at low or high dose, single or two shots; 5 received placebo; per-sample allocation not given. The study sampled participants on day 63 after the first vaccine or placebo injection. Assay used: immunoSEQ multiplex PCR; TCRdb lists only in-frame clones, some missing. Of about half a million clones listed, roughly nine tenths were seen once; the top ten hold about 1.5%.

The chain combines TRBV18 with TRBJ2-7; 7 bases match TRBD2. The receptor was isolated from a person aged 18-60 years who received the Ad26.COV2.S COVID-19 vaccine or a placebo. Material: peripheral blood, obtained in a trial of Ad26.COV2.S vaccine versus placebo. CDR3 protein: CASSPGGGGPFYEQYF. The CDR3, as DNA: TGTGCCAGCTCCCCGGGTGGGGGAGGGCCATTCTACGAGCAGTACTTC.